This passage covers 21 T cell receptor beta chains from one sample sequenced in a study of T cell changes during pregnancy in multiple sclerosis. Method: immunoSEQ multiplex PCR; TCRdb's copy keeps in-frame clones and lacks some. The sample includes approximately 69,000 clones, roughly 94% of them seen just once. The material was peripheral blood, obtained in the third trimester of pregnancy. Every receptor here comes from a female donor with multiple sclerosis, enrolled in a pregnancy study.

The chain uses TRBV7-6 and TRBJ2-2, with D possibly matching TRBD2 (6 bases). Germline V CDR1 and CDR2: SGHVS, FNYEAQ. V gave up 2 bases and J gave up 6 bases, with 13 bases separating them. This CDR3 is built from 15 residues. As DNA, the CDR3 is TGTGCCAGCAGCTTAAGCCTAGCGAAAGCCGGGGAGCTGTTTTTT. It encodes CASSLSLAKAGELFF.

This clone is a singleton in its sample. V gene TRBV5-1 combines with J gene TRBJ2-7; TRBD1 matches 8 bases. The germline CDR1 and CDR2 sequences are SGHRS and YFSETQ. The CDR3 is made up of 15 amino acids. With V trimmed by 5 bases and J by 5 bases, 12 bases remained unmatched. CDR3 DNA sequence: TGCGCCAGCAGTTATGGACAGGGTTCACTCCACGAGCAGTACTTC. Translated: CASSYGQGSLHEQYF.

The chain recombines TRBV7-6 with TRBJ2-7; 7 bases map to TRBD1. Germline CDR1 is SGHVS and CDR2 is FNYEAQ. CDR3 size: 14 residues. J gave up 2 bases and V 5 bases, and 6 bases lay outside the gene matches. The CDR3, as DNA: TGTGCCAGCAGCACCAAAGGGGGCACCTACGAGCAGTACTTC. Translated, it gives CASSTKGGTYEQYF.

The CDR3 DNA reads as TGTGCCAGCAGCCCCAGGGGTCTAGCGGGGGGGCTAGGCTACGAGCAGTACTTC. Translating gives CASSPRGLAGGLGYEQYF. This chain connects TRBV9 to TRBJ2-7, with TRBD2 matching 12 bases. From germline, CDR1 is SGDLS and CDR2 YYNGEE. The CDR3 spans 18 residues. V gave up 4 bases and J gave up 3 bases; unmatched junction bases: 14.

J is TRBJ1-2 and V is TRBV19; a possible D gene is TRBD1 (6 bases). The V and J ends lost 1 base and 7 bases respectively, with 13 bases between them. This CDR3 region has 14 residues. Germline V CDR1 and CDR2: LNHDA, SQIVND (reference sequence). As DNA, the CDR3 is TGTGCCAGTAGTATAGGCCAGGGGACCCCTGGCTACACCTTC. Protein product: CASSIGQGTPGYTF.

The rearrangement uses TRBV15 and TRBJ2-1, with D perhaps matching TRBD2 (6 bases). The CDR3 length is 15 residues. Looked up from germline, CDR1 is LNHNV and CDR2 is YYDKDF (reference sequence). V was cut by 0 bases and J by 3 bases, with 9 bases left in between. The CDR3 loop is CATSRDGGDYNEQFF. DNA for the CDR3: TGTGCCACCAGCAGAGACGGGGGAGACTACAATGAGCAGTTCTTC. Full variable domain (rest looked up from reference TRBV15 and TRBJ2-1): DAMVIQNPRYQVTQFGKPVTLSCSQTLNHNVMYWYQQKSSQAPKLLFHYYDKDFNNEADTPDNFQSRRPNTSFCFLDIRSPGLGDTAMYLCATSRDGGDYNEQFFGPGTRLTVL.

The V call is TRBV2, the J call TRBJ2-1; 10 nucleotides align to TRBD2. Germline V lookup: CDR1 SNHLY, CDR2 FYNNEI. This CDR3 is 15 amino acids long. With V trimmed by 6 bases and J by 8 bases, 10 bases remained unmatched. The CDR3 DNA follows: TGTGCCAGCAGGGTAACAGCGGGGGGGCCCGATGAGCAGTTCTTC. It specifies CASRVTAGGPDEQFF.

This clone appeared once. The chain employs TRBV7-9 and TRBJ2-3, with D maybe TRBD2 (5 bases). The germline V gene has CDR1 SEHNR and CDR2 FQNEAQ (reference sequence). CDR3 length: 17 residues. V lost 1 base and J lost 0, with 14 bases in between. The CDR3 sequence: CASSLGIAAGSTDTQYF. The CDR3 coding sequence is TGTGCCAGCAGCTTAGGGATTGCCGCGGGCAGCACAGATACGCAGTATTTT.

This clone was picked up one time. The genes are TRBV7-3 and TRBJ2-1, with D tentatively TRBD2 (6 bases). CDR3 length equals 15 residues. Germline loops: CDR1 SGHTA, CDR2 FQGTGA. Deletions cut 3 bases from V and 4 bases from J, with 13 bases between. This CDR3 reads CASSFYTGTYNEQFF. For the CDR3, the DNA is TGTGCCAGCAGCTTTTACACGGGGACTTACAATGAGCAGTTCTTC.

V is TRBV27 and J is TRBJ2-3; 9 bases fit TRBD1. The CDR3 is made up of 15 amino acids. Trimming cost V 2 bases and J 3 bases; bases outside gene matches: 3. The germline gives CDR1 MNHEY, CDR2 SMNVEV (reference sequence). Here the CDR3 DNA reads TGTGCCAGCAGTTTACATGGACAGGGGACAGATACGCAGTATTTT. This gives the protein CASSLHGQGTDTQYF.

V is TRBV7-3 and J is TRBJ2-5; TRBD1 might be the D (5 bases). Germline CDR1 is SGHTA and CDR2 is FQGTGA. There are 15 residues in the CDR3. V lost 5 bases to trimming and J lost 5 bases, with 18 bases between them. In nucleotides, the CDR3 is TGTGCCAGCAGCCCTAACCGGGCGGCAGGGGAGACCCAGTACTTC. Translation gives CASSPNRAAGETQYF. The entire variable domain, with the rest obtained from reference TRBV7-3 and TRBJ2-5, is as follows: GAGVSQTPSNKVTEKGKYVELRCDPISGHTALYWYRQSLGQGPEFLIYFQGTGAADDSGLPNDRFFAVRPEGSVSTLKIQRTERGDSAVYLCASSPNRAAGETQYFGPGTRLLVL.

The rearrangement uses TRBV7-2 and TRBJ2-7; 9 bases are shared with TRBD2. The length of the CDR3 is 15 residues. J lost 8 bases, V lost 1 base, and 9 bases had no gene match. Germline lookup yields CDR1 SGHTA and CDR2 FQGNSA. The CDR3 DNA reads TGTGCCAGCAGCTTAGGCAGCGGGGGGCCGGCCAAGCAGTACTTC. Translated: CASSLGSGGPAKQYF.

The chain combines TRBV5-5 with TRBJ1-5; 8 positions match TRBD1. The germline gives CDR1 SGHKS, CDR2 YYEKEE (reference sequence). The J segment lost 3 bases and the V segment lost 7 bases, leaving 9 bases of the junction unmatched. The CDR3 sequence is 15 residues long. CDR3 sequence (DNA): TGTGCCAGCGCGGACAGGGCAAACTTCAATCAGCCCCAGCATTTT. This gives the protein CASADRANFNQPQHF.

This chain uses TRBV2 with TRBJ2-7, with 7 bases matching TRBD1. The germline CDR1 and CDR2 sequences are SNHLY and FYNNEI. After removal of 8 bases from V and 4 bases from J, the junction contained 8 bases not matched to a gene. The CDR3 runs 13 residues. In DNA, the CDR3 is TGTGCCAGCTTTGGGACAGTCTTTTACGAGCAGTACTTC. Its protein product is CASFGTVFYEQYF.

The chain links TRBV27 to TRBJ1-1; 7 bases fit TRBD1. CDR1 and CDR2 from the germline V gene are MNHEY and SMNVEV (reference sequence). This CDR3 has 13 residues. The trim removed 5 bases at V and 7 bases at J, leaving 7 bases unmatched. The CDR3 region has the DNA TGTGCCAGCAGTCACTCTCGGACAGGTGAAGCTTTCTTT. As protein: CASSHSRTGEAFF.

The chain recombines TRBV12-5 with TRBJ2-7; tentative D call: TRBD1 (5 bases). Germline CDR1 reads LGHNT; CDR2 reads FRNRAP. The CDR3 loop spans 16 amino acids. Trimming stripped 4 bases from V and 2 bases from J, with 18 bases between. The CDR3 DNA is TGTGCTAGTGGTTCCTCCCACCTGGGGCTTCCCTACGAGCAGTACTTC. This encodes CASGSSHLGLPYEQYF.

The chain uses TRBV30 and TRBJ1-2; no firm D call. From germline, CDR1 is GTSNPN and CDR2 SVGIG (reference sequence). Trimming took 5 bases from V and 6 from J, leaving 19 bases between them. There are 14 residues in the CDR3. This CDR3 reads CAWSGWVKLNGYTF. Here the CDR3 DNA reads TGTGCCTGGTCGGGGTGGGTCAAACTTAATGGCTACACCTTC.

The chain is built from TRBV12-5 and TRBJ2-7; 7 bases fit TRBD1. This CDR3 has 15 amino acids. After removal of 6 bases from V and 3 bases from J, the junction contained 11 bases not matched to a gene. CDR1 and CDR2 (germline): LGHNT, FRNRAP. The CDR3, as DNA: TGTGCTAGTGGCTCCTCGGGGACAGACCTCTACGAGCAGTACTTC. This encodes CASGSSGTDLYEQYF.

In nucleotides, the CDR3 is TGTGCCAGCTCACCCTGGACAGGGCCACCACTTAACTATGGCTACACCTTC. This sequence encodes CASSPWTGPPLNYGYTF. This rearrangement joins TRBV18 to TRBJ1-2; 8 bases are a match to TRBD1. CDR1 is KGHSH and CDR2 is LQKENI in the germline V gene. The CDR3 has 17 residues. J was trimmed by 1 base and V by 3 bases; bases with no gene match: 10.

The chain employs TRBV29-1 and TRBJ1-1, with D unresolved. The CDR3 runs 13 residues. In germline, CDR1 is SQVTM, CDR2 ANQGSEA. Trimming left V 0 bases short and J 5 bases short, with 10 bases between. The CDR3 reads CSVEDLRGTEAFF. In DNA form, the CDR3 reads TGCAGCGTTGAAGACCTTCGAGGAACTGAAGCTTTCTTT.

The V and J genes are TRBV12-5 and TRBJ2-2, with a weak D call TRBD2 (7 bases). The length of the CDR3 is 24 residues. The germline V and J ends were trimmed by 1 base and 6 bases, with 39 bases remaining between them. In germline, CDR1 is LGHNT, CDR2 FRNRAP. The CDR3 DNA follows: TGTGCTAGTGGTTTGGACCGAACCAAGGGGGACTATCCTCTTCCGACATCCGTGGCCGGGGAGCTGTTTTTT. This encodes CASGLDRTKGDYPLPTSVAGELFF.